Below, 32 T cell receptor beta chains from the same sample are listed, as sequenced in a study of blood T cell repertoires in COVID-19. The assay was immunoSEQ multiplex PCR, and TCRdb's table has in-frame clones only and misses some. The data show over 110,000 clones, 88% seen once. The specimen sequenced was peripheral blood. Receptors originate from a man in his 70s with acute or convalescent COVID-19.

The V and J genes are TRBV9 and TRBJ2-5, with D possibly being TRBD1 (5 bases). V dropped 4 bases and J dropped 1 base, with 11 bases sitting between them. CDR1 is SGDLS, CDR2 YYNGEE, per germline. The CDR3 extends over 14 amino acids. The CDR3 DNA reads TGTGCCAGCAGCCCCCAGGGTGTCCAAGAGACCCAGTACTTC. Translated: CASSPQGVQETQYF.

In its sample, this clone was seen a few times. The genes are TRBV12-3 or TRBV12-4 and TRBJ2-2; D remains unclear. This CDR3 is built from 13 residues. V lost 6 bases and J 5 bases, leaving 10 bases between the germline ends. The CDR3, as DNA: TGTGCCAGCAGCCTACTTAGAACCGGGGAGCTGTTTTTT. It translates to CASSLLRTGELFF.

This chain uses TRBV5-1 with TRBJ1-6, with D possibly matching TRBD1 (5 bases). The germline gives CDR1 SGHRS, CDR2 YFSETQ. The CDR3 has 15 amino acids. The V end was cut by 6 bases, the J end by 9 bases, with 19 bases between. The CDR3: CASNGDGEDSSPLHF. DNA of the CDR3: TGCGCCAGCAATGGGGACGGGGAGGATTCTTCACCCCTCCACTTT.

CDR3 region: CASSGTTVNTEAFF. Here the CDR3 DNA reads TGTGCCAGCTCCGGTACCACGGTTAACACTGAAGCTTTCTTT. The rearrangement joins TRBV18 to TRBJ1-1; D gene unclear. The germline V gene encodes CDR1 KGHSH and CDR2 LQKENI. Trimming took 6 bases from V and 2 from J, leaving 13 bases between them. The CDR3 has 14 residues.

This clone has only one observation. The chain is built from TRBV11-3 and TRBJ2-2; 7 bases agree with TRBD2. V shed 6 bases, J shed 3 bases, and the junction held 7 bases outside the gene matches. The CDR3 has 15 residues. Looked up from germline, CDR1 is SGHNT and CDR2 is YENEEA. CDR3 residues: CASRAGRGHTGELFF. As DNA, the CDR3 is TGTGCCAGCAGAGCGGGAAGGGGCCACACCGGGGAGCTGTTTTTT. The variable domain in full, with the rest retrieved from reference TRBV11-3 and TRBJ2-2, is EAGVVQSPRYKIIEKKQPVAFWCNPISGHNTLYWYLQNLGQGPELLIRYENEEAVDDSQLPKDRFSAERLKGVDSTLKIQPAELGDSAVYLCASRAGRGHTGELFFGEGSRLTVL.

This clone has a single count. This rearrangement joins TRBV27 to TRBJ2-2; the match to TRBD2 covers 12 bases. The germline gives CDR1 MNHEY, CDR2 SMNVEV (reference sequence). CDR3 length: 18 residues. The trim removed 5 bases at V and 3 bases at J, leaving 10 bases unmatched. CDR3 loop: CASSPRLAGAAYTGELFF. The DNA of the CDR3 is TGTGCCAGCAGTCCCAGACTAGCGGGGGCCGCTTACACCGGGGAGCTGTTTTTT.

The rearrangement joins TRBV11-2 to TRBJ2-5, with 7 bases that match TRBD2. The CDR3 is made up of 15 amino acids. Germline V gene sequence: CDR1 SGHAT, CDR2 FQNNGV. V gave up 5 bases and J gave up 0 bases; unmatched junction bases: 6. CDR3 DNA: TGTGCCAGCAGCCCCTTTCTAGCGGACCAAGAGACCCAGTACTTC. As protein: CASSPFLADQETQYF.

The gene calls are TRBV18 and TRBJ1-5; D might be TRBD1 (5 bases). Germline V CDR1 and CDR2: KGHSH, LQKENI. V was shortened by 5 bases and J by 5 bases, with 19 bases between the two germline ends. The CDR3 runs 16 residues. The CDR3 loop reads CASSSMAMGGYQPQHF. CDR3 coding DNA: TGTGCCAGCTCATCAATGGCAATGGGGGGTTATCAGCCCCAGCATTTT.

This chain joins TRBV27 and TRBJ1-1; D is unclear. CDR3 length: 13 residues. Trimming took off 0 bases at V and 5 bases at J, with 7 bases between the two ends. In germline, CDR1 is MNHEY, CDR2 SMNVEV (reference sequence). The CDR3 spells CASSLSLGTEAFF. In DNA, the CDR3 is TGTGCCAGCAGTTTATCCCTAGGAACTGAAGCTTTCTTT.

The CDR3 spells CASSYFPETGGSPLHF. The DNA of the CDR3 is TGTGCCAGCAGTTACTTTCCCGAGACAGGGGGTTCACCCCTCCACTTT. The chain is built from TRBV6-5 and TRBJ1-6, with 9 nucleotides matching TRBD1. V gave up 1 base and J gave up 9 bases; unmatched junction bases: 7. This CDR3 has 16 residues. Germline V gene data show CDR1 as MNHEY and CDR2 as SVGAGI.

This clone appeared a few times. The V gene is TRBV10-3, the J gene TRBJ1-2; TRBD1 matches at 8 bases. Germline values: CDR1 ENHRY, CDR2 SYGVKD. The CDR3 sequence is 14 residues long. The V segment lost 2 bases and the J segment 2 bases; nucleotides outside the gene matches: 1. As DNA, the CDR3 is TGTGCCATCAGTGAGCGGACAGGGAACTATGGCTACACCTTC. Amino acid sequence: CAISERTGNYGYTF.

CDR3 in amino acids: CASSTGGQSYRPQHF. The DNA for the CDR3 is TGTGCCAGTAGTACGGGAGGACAGTCGTATAGGCCCCAGCATTTT. The chain combines TRBV19 with TRBJ1-5, with D perhaps matching TRBD1 (6 bases). The germline V gene has CDR1 LNHDA and CDR2 SQIVND (reference sequence). Trimming pared 4 bases from V and 9 bases from J, leaving 19 bases between. CDR3 length: 15 amino acids.

V is TRBV6-5 and J is TRBJ2-1, with a weak D call TRBD1 (6 bases). The CDR3 totals 12 residues. Germline CDR1 reads MNHEY; CDR2 reads SVGAGI. Trimming removed 8 bases at V and 7 bases at J, with 12 bases between. CDR3 residues: CASWTDLNEQFF. CDR3 nucleotides: TGTGCCAGCTGGACAGACCTTAATGAGCAGTTCTTC.

CDR3 sequence (DNA): TGTGCCAGCACCCAGGGTGCAACTAATGAAAAACTGTTTTTT. This translates into CASTQGATNEKLFF. This chain connects TRBV25-1 to TRBJ1-4; D might be TRBD1 (5 bases). Germline values: CDR1 MGHDK, CDR2 SYGVNS. This CDR3 has 14 residues. V was shortened by 7 bases and J by 0 bases, with 9 bases between the two germline ends.

This chain links TRBV27 with TRBJ2-2; D not certain. Trimming took off 2 bases at V and 7 bases at J, with 5 bases between the two ends. The CDR3 has 12 residues. Germline lookup yields CDR1 MNHEY and CDR2 SMNVEV (reference sequence). CDR3 nucleotides: TGTGCCAGCAGTTTAGGCCACGGGGAGCTGTTTTTT. It codes for CASSLGHGELFF.

This chain links TRBV15 with TRBJ2-5; D possibly corresponds to TRBD2 (6 bases). CDR3 length: 14 amino acids. Germline V gene lookup returns CDR1 LNHNV and CDR2 YYDKDF (reference sequence). V was cut by 0 bases and J by 4 bases, with 9 bases left in between. The CDR3 sequence: CATSRDRGSETQYF. CDR3 nucleotide sequence: TGTGCCACCAGCAGAGACCGGGGGTCAGAGACCCAGTACTTC.

The rearrangement uses TRBV6-5 and TRBJ1-1; D not certain. The V and J ends lost 0 bases and 3 bases respectively, with 11 bases between them. CDR3 length equals 15 residues. The germline V gene encodes CDR1 MNHEY and CDR2 SVGAGI. CDR3 amino acids: CASSYSIVGYTEAFF. Here the CDR3 DNA reads TGTGCCAGCAGTTACTCGATTGTTGGCTACACTGAAGCTTTCTTT.

This clone was observed a few times. The CDR3 region is CASSLIQGYTYNEQFF. CDR3 nucleotide sequence: TGTGCCAGCAGTCTCATCCAGGGATACACCTACAATGAGCAGTTCTTC. V usage is TRBV27 and J usage is TRBJ2-1; tentative D call: TRBD1 (5 bases). The germline gives CDR1 MNHEY, CDR2 SMNVEV (reference sequence). V was trimmed by 5 bases and J by 2 bases, leaving 16 bases between them. CDR3 size: 16 residues.

This chain connects TRBV19 to TRBJ1-6, with D possibly TRBD1 on 6 matching bases. From germline, CDR1 is LNHDA and CDR2 SQIVND (reference sequence). V shed 3 bases and J shed 7 bases, with 10 bases lying between them. The CDR3 loop spans 14 amino acids. The CDR3: CASSIRTGNSPLHF. The DNA for the CDR3 is TGTGCCAGTAGTATTCGAACAGGGAATTCACCCCTCCACTTT.

The gene calls are TRBV2 and TRBJ2-3, with D perhaps TRBD2 (6 bases). Germline V gives CDR1 SNHLY, CDR2 FYNNEI. The V end was cut by 6 bases, the J end by 2 bases, with 12 bases between. This CDR3 spans 14 amino acids. CDR3 in DNA: TGTGCCAGCAGCCGGGACTGGTTCACAGATACGCAGTATTTT. Translated, it gives CASSRDWFTDTQYF.

This sequence joins TRBV15 and TRBJ2-7; tentatively, D is TRBD1 (6 bases). This CDR3 is built from 14 residues. CDR1 and CDR2 from the germline V gene are LNHNV and YYDKDF (reference sequence). The V and J ends lost 3 bases and 2 bases respectively, with 11 bases between them. CDR3 in amino acids: CATSRGDRTYEQYF. DNA of the CDR3: TGTGCCACCAGCAGGGGTGACAGGACCTACGAGCAGTACTTC.

V gene TRBV6-1 combines with J gene TRBJ2-5; 8 bases are a match to TRBD1. This CDR3 contains 17 residues. Germline V lookup: CDR1 MNHNS, CDR2 SASEGT. The V segment lost 0 bases and the J segment 5 bases; nucleotides outside the gene matches: 11. Here the CDR3 reads CASSEAFSGQGGETQYF. Here the CDR3 DNA reads TGTGCCAGCAGTGAAGCGTTCTCCGGACAGGGCGGGGAGACCCAGTACTTC.

The chain couples TRBV28 to TRBJ2-1; 16 bases are shared with TRBD2. Unmatched junction bases numbered 10, after V lost 1 base and J lost 7 bases. The CDR3 length is 19 residues. In germline, CDR1 is MDHEN, CDR2 SYDVKM. In nucleotides, the CDR3 is TGTGCCAGCAGTTTATTGGGACTAGCGGGAGGGCTCCATGAAAATGAGCAGTTCTTC. Translating it yields CASSLLGLAGGLHENEQFF.

This chain links TRBV12-3 or TRBV12-4 with TRBJ2-3, with D uncertain. V lost 2 bases and J lost 0, with 3 bases in between. The CDR3 spans 13 residues. The CDR3 loop reads CASSLRSTDTQYF. CDR3 in DNA: TGTGCCAGCAGTTTACGGAGCACAGATACGCAGTATTTT.

This clone appeared a few times. Distinct nucleotide sequences in the sample also encode this CDR3. The chain combines TRBV25-1 with TRBJ2-3; 10 bases match TRBD1. J was trimmed by 4 bases and V by 3 bases; bases with no gene match: 4. Germline V gene lookup returns CDR1 MGHDK and CDR2 SYGVNS. The CDR3 loop spans 15 amino acids. For the CDR3, the DNA is TGTGCCAGCAGTGACCGGGACAGGGGATCAGATACGCAGTATTTT. This encodes CASSDRDRGSDTQYF. Using reference TRBV25-1 and TRBJ2-3 for the parts outside the CDR3, the full variable domain is EADIYQTPRYLVIGTGKKITLECSQTMGHDKMYWYQQDPGMELHLIHYSYGVNSTEKGDLSSESTVSRIRTEHFPLTLESARPSHTSQYLCASSDRDRGSDTQYFGPGTRLTVL.

The rearrangement links TRBV15 to TRBJ2-1; 7 nucleotides agree with TRBD1. This CDR3 region has 18 residues. V dropped 5 bases and J dropped 0; count of bases not matched to a gene: 13. Germline V lookup: CDR1 LNHNV, CDR2 YYDKDF (reference sequence). The chain's CDR3 is CATSRPGTVLSSYNEQFF. CDR3 sequence (DNA): TGTGCCACCAGCCGTCCCGGGACAGTTTTGAGCTCCTACAATGAGCAGTTCTTC.

The V call is TRBV15, the J call TRBJ2-2; 9 nucleotides line up with TRBD2. The CDR3 totals 19 residues. Germline CDR1 LNHNV, CDR2 YYDKDF (reference sequence). Trimming took 0 bases from V and 6 from J; bases not matched to a gene: 14. As DNA, the CDR3 is TGTGCCACCAGCAGAGATCGGGGGGGTAGCGGGAGCGGTCCCGGGGAGCTGTTTTTT. Amino acids: CATSRDRGGSGSGPGELFF.

As for this clone: Other DNA sequences of this sample code for an identical CDR3. The V call is TRBV6-1, the J call TRBJ1-3; perhaps TRBD1 as D (6 bases). The CDR3 totals 15 residues. The V end was cut by 3 bases, the J end by 0 bases, with 9 bases between. From germline, CDR1 is MNHNS and CDR2 SASEGT. The CDR3 DNA follows: TGTGCCAGCAGTGATCAGGGGCTCTCTGGAAACACCATATATTTT. Amino acids: CASSDQGLSGNTIYF.

This sequence joins TRBV14 and TRBJ2-2; 10 nucleotides line up with TRBD2. J was trimmed by 6 bases and V by 5 bases; bases with no gene match: 6. This CDR3 has 15 amino acids. Germline V CDR1 and CDR2: SGHDN, FVKESK. The CDR3 sequence is CASSGSSGGSGELFF. For the CDR3, the DNA is TGTGCCAGCAGCGGTTCTAGCGGGGGTTCCGGGGAGCTGTTTTTT.

The chain combines TRBV29-1 with TRBJ1-2; 8 bases fit TRBD1. From germline, CDR1 is SQVTM and CDR2 ANQGSEA. Germline trimming cut 5 bases from V and 1 base from J; bases unmatched to any gene: 3. CDR3 length equals 13 residues. CDR3 sequence reads: CSVRDRSNYGYTF. In DNA, the CDR3 is TGCAGCGTTAGGGACAGGAGTAACTATGGCTACACCTTC.

Note on this clone: Other DNA sequences from this sample encode an identical CDR3 as well. The gene calls are TRBV5-1 and TRBJ2-3; the match to TRBD2 covers 9 bases. The germline V gene has CDR1 SGHRS and CDR2 YFSETQ. This CDR3 region has 14 residues. The V segment lost 4 bases and the J segment 3 bases; nucleotides outside the gene matches: 3. The CDR3 loop is CASSLAGGTDTQYF. The DNA for the CDR3 is TGCGCCAGCAGCCTGGCGGGAGGGACAGATACGCAGTATTTT.

The V call is TRBV20-1, the J call TRBJ1-2; D gene ambiguous. CDR1 is DFQATT, CDR2 SNEGSKA, per germline (reference sequence). V shed 3 bases and J shed 8 bases, with 10 bases lying between them. The CDR3 extends over 11 amino acids. CDR3 residues: CSASIPGGYTF. As DNA, the CDR3 is TGCAGTGCTAGCATACCGGGAGGCTACACCTTC.